Presented here are 21 T cell receptor beta chains from one specimen sequenced in a study of T cell responses to AZD1222 COVID-19 vaccine. TCRdb keeps only in-frame clones here, not all; method: immunoSEQ multiplex PCR. The profile shows fewer than 150,000 clones, roughly 87% of them singletons. The source material was peripheral blood, sampled on day 0 of AZD1222 vaccination. These receptors all come from an adult in good health.

The CDR3 spells CATSDSLGGGAGTGELFF. The CDR3 DNA is TGTGCCACCAGTGATTCACTGGGCGGGGGCGCGGGCACCGGGGAGCTGTTTTTT. V usage is TRBV24-1 and J usage is TRBJ2-2, with D perhaps TRBD2 (7 bases). The CDR3 runs 18 residues. Germline CDR1 KGHDR, CDR2 SFDVKD. Trimming took off 2 bases at V and 4 bases at J, with 19 bases between the two ends.

J is TRBJ1-5 and V is TRBV5-5, with no clear D. CDR3 size: 13 residues. Trimming took off 1 base at V and 4 bases at J, with 6 bases between the two ends. Germline V lookup: CDR1 SGHKS, CDR2 YYEKEE (reference sequence). The CDR3 is CASSLSYNQPQHF. The CDR3 nucleotides are TGTGCCAGCAGCTTGTCTTATAATCAGCCCCAGCATTTT.

The chain is built from TRBV10-3 and TRBJ1-4, with 8 bases fitting TRBD1. Germline assignment: CDR1 ENHRY and CDR2 SYGVKD. J lost 4 bases, V lost 5 bases, and 21 bases had no gene match. The CDR3 is 20 residues long. CDR3 in amino acids: CAISPIRTGYTDERNEKLFF. CDR3 coding DNA: TGTGCCATCAGTCCCATCAGGACAGGGTACACAGATGAACGTAATGAAAAACTGTTTTTT.

V usage is TRBV3-1 (or the pseudogene TRBV3-2) and J usage is TRBJ1-3; D not certain. The germline V gene has CDR1 LGHDT and CDR2 YNNKEL (reference sequence). There are 16 residues in the CDR3. Trimming removed 3 bases from V and 1 base from J, with 13 bases in between. The CDR3 spells CASSHATGGSGNTIYF. The CDR3 DNA sequence: TGTGCCAGCAGCCATGCGACGGGCGGGTCTGGAAACACCATATATTTT.

The rearrangement uses TRBV7-9 and TRBJ2-3; D may correspond to TRBD1 or TRBD2 (5 bases each). There are 15 residues in the CDR3. V was cut by 10 bases and J by 2 bases, with 19 bases left in between. Germline loops: CDR1 SEHNR, CDR2 FQNEAQ (reference sequence). CDR3 in amino acids: CAIDGTRILTDTQYF. As DNA, the CDR3 is TGTGCCATCGACGGGACCCGGATCCTCACAGATACGCAGTATTTT.

This clone was recorded a few times. The chain is built from TRBV5-4 and TRBJ1-6; D ambiguous. Per germline, CDR1 SGHNT and CDR2 YYREEE (reference sequence). The CDR3 is 13 residues long. Trimming cost V 2 bases and J 9 bases, with 9 bases left between them. The CDR3 nucleotides read TGTGCCAGCAGCTTACGGGAGACTTCACCCCTCCACTTT. Translating it yields CASSLRETSPLHF.

V is TRBV6-5 and J is TRBJ2-2, with 7 bases identical to TRBD1. The CDR3 spans 14 residues. CDR1 and CDR2 from the germline V gene are MNHEY and SVGAGI. V gave up 6 bases and J gave up 0 bases; unmatched junction bases: 1. This CDR3 reads CASRDRPNTGELFF. CDR3 nucleotides: TGTGCCAGCAGGGACAGGCCGAACACCGGGGAGCTGTTTTTT.

This clone was detected once. V gene TRBV6-5 combines with J gene TRBJ1-1; 8 bases match TRBD1. V dropped 2 bases and J dropped 11; count of bases not matched to a gene: 10. Germline assignment: CDR1 MNHEY and CDR2 SVGAGI. The CDR3 runs 14 residues. The CDR3 loop reads CASSYSGTGGGAFF. CDR3 bases: TGTGCCAGCAGTTACAGTGGGACAGGCGGGGGGGCTTTCTTT.

The V and J genes are TRBV9 and TRBJ1-3; tentative D call: TRBD1 (5 bases). Trimming left V 6 bases short and J 4 bases short, with 14 bases between. The germline CDR1 and CDR2 sequences are SGDLS and YYNGEE. This CDR3 is 14 amino acids long. The CDR3 nucleotides read TGTGCCAGCAAGAAAGGGGAATCCGGAAACACCATATATTTT. Its protein product is CASKKGESGNTIYF.

The chain recombines TRBV3-1 (or the pseudogene TRBV3-2) with TRBJ2-7; D unclear. The CDR3 spans 13 residues. Germline lookup yields CDR1 LGHDT and CDR2 YNNKEL (reference sequence). Trimming took 0 bases from V and 6 from J, leaving 9 bases between them. The DNA for the CDR3 is TGTGCCAGCAGCCAAGAATGGGGTCCCGAGCAGTACTTC. Translated: CASSQEWGPEQYF.

The chain is built from TRBV3-1 (or the pseudogene TRBV3-2) and TRBJ1-2; unclear D gene. The germline V gene has CDR1 LGHDT and CDR2 YNNKEL (reference sequence). V lost 1 base and J 2 bases, leaving 11 bases between the germline ends. CDR3 length: 15 residues. CDR3 DNA: TGTGCCAGCAGCCAAGGTCTAGGGAGGAACTATGGCTACACCTTC. Translated, it gives CASSQGLGRNYGYTF.

V usage is TRBV6-5 and J usage is TRBJ1-1, with D hard to call. Germline V lookup: CDR1 MNHEY, CDR2 SVGAGI. The germline V and J ends were trimmed by 6 bases and 2 bases, with 7 bases remaining between them. The CDR3 runs to 12 residues. The CDR3 coding sequence is TGTGCCAGCAGAACGACCAACACTGAAGCTTTCTTT. It is translated as CASRTTNTEAFF.

V is TRBV6-1 and J is TRBJ1-2; a possible D gene is TRBD1 (5 bases). The CDR3 covers 14 residues. The germline CDR1 and CDR2 sequences are MNHNS and SASEGT. V gave up 2 bases and J gave up 14 bases, with 21 bases separating them. The CDR3 region has the DNA TGTGCCAGCAGTGAAAACGTGGGCAGCACCCGGGGGACCTTC. Translation: CASSENVGSTRGTF.

The genes are TRBV19 and TRBJ2-3, with 14 bases lining up with TRBD2. V shed 3 bases and J 4 bases; nucleotides not matched to a gene: 9. The CDR3 has 18 amino acids. Germline V gene data show CDR1 as LNHDA and CDR2 as SQIVND (reference sequence). The CDR3 DNA follows: TGTGCCAGTAGTATGACGGGACTAGCGGGAGCAGAGGCAGATACGCAGTATTTT. Its translation is CASSMTGLAGAEADTQYF.

The gene calls are TRBV3-1 (or the pseudogene TRBV3-2) and TRBJ1-6; possibly TRBD1 for D (6 bases). Trimming stripped 0 bases from V and 8 bases from J, with 8 bases between. CDR3 length equals 14 residues. Germline V CDR1 and CDR2: LGHDT, YNNKEL (reference sequence). The CDR3 is CASSQEDRDSPLHF. In DNA form, the CDR3 reads TGTGCCAGCAGCCAAGAGGACAGAGATTCACCCCTCCACTTT.

This chain joins TRBV12-5 and TRBJ2-7, with TRBD1 matching over 7 bases. There are 16 residues in the CDR3. V was clipped by 0 bases and J by 3 bases; unmatched bases: 8. Germline V gene data show CDR1 as LGHNT and CDR2 as FRNRAP. In DNA, the CDR3 is TGTGCTAGTGGTTTGGTTTTGGGTCAGGGGGTCTACGAGCAGTACTTC. It encodes CASGLVLGQGVYEQYF. Variable domain in full (rest from reference TRBV12-5 and TRBJ2-7): DARVTQTPRHKVTEMGQEVTMRCQPILGHNTVFWYRQTMMQGLELLAYFRNRAPLDDSGMPKDRFSAEMPDATLATLKIQPSEPRDSAVYFCASGLVLGQGVYEQYFGPGTRLTVT.

This clone was observed a handful of times. V and J are TRBV5-1 and TRBJ2-1; tentatively, D is TRBD2 (6 bases). V was shortened by 1 base and J by 6 bases, with 8 bases between the two germline ends. This CDR3 region has 13 residues. Germline CDR1 and CDR2: SGHRS and YFSETQ. CDR3 coding DNA: TGCGCCAGCAGCTTGAGTAGCGGCAATGAGCAGTTCTTC. The encoded protein is CASSLSSGNEQFF.

This chain uses TRBV24-1 with TRBJ2-3; 7 positions match TRBD1. CDR3 length equals 13 residues. V shed 3 bases and J 5 bases; nucleotides not matched to a gene: 1. Germline CDR1 KGHDR, CDR2 SFDVKD. The CDR3 nucleotides read TGTGCCACCAGTGATCCAGGGGGAGATACGCAGTATTTT. It yields the protein CATSDPGGDTQYF.

The V and J genes are TRBV6-5 and TRBJ1-2; 8 bases line up with TRBD1. J lost 2 bases, V lost 5 bases, and 7 bases had no gene match. The CDR3 is made up of 15 amino acids. Germline assignment: CDR1 MNHEY and CDR2 SVGAGI. The CDR3 coding sequence is TGTGCCAGCAGTCGCCAACAGGGGGGAAACTATGGCTACACCTTC. Protein sequence: CASSRQQGGNYGYTF.

In DNA, the CDR3 is TGTGCCAGCAGCTTAGGGACCACCAATGAGCAGTTCTTC. The encoded protein is CASSLGTTNEQFF. This chain connects TRBV7-9 to TRBJ2-1; D remains ambiguous. CDR1 and CDR2 from the germline V gene are SEHNR and FQNEAQ (reference sequence). With 1 base removed from V and 6 bases from J, the gap between germline ends came to 7 bases. This CDR3 spans 13 amino acids. The whole variable domain, filled in from reference TRBV7-9 and TRBJ2-1, reads DTGVSQNPRHKITKRGQNVTFRCDPISEHNRLYWYRQTLGQGPEFLTYFQNEAQLEKSRLLSDRFSAERPKGSFSTLEIQRTEQGDSAMYLCASSLGTTNEQFFGPGTRLTVL.

This clone occurred a few times. The rearrangement uses TRBV19 and TRBJ1-6, with 8 bases aligning to TRBD1. The V gene's germline CDR1 is LNHDA and CDR2 SQIVND (reference sequence). Trimming took 4 bases from V and 5 from J; bases not matched to a gene: 1. This CDR3 contains 14 residues. CDR3 nucleotides: TGTGCCAGTAGTAGACAGGGGAATAATTCACCCCTCCACTTT. Residues: CASSRQGNNSPLHF.